A single T cell receptor (beta chain) is shown here with its context. Its antigen is not known. These data belong to a study of blood T cells in healthy people across ages. PBMCs, at least 6.5 million per sample, were isolated. Findings and caveats of the study: With naive T cell percentage, TCR beta diversity showed a strong correlation. The unknown donor CMV status may have confounded expanded clonotype changes.

V was cut by 6 bases and J by 6 bases, with 8 bases left in between. The length of the CDR3 is 12 residues. The use of a sample-barcoded 5' primer and a J-beta primer mix characterized a second PCR of about 7 to 12 cycles. Every cDNA molecule bore a tag from a template-switch adaptor containing 12 random nucleotides. TCRdb processed the 5' RACE reads anew with MiXCR; each CDR3 protein has one entry. Among hundreds of thousands of distinct CDR3 sequences, about a fifth were seen once, and the ten largest hold 22%. The receptor's source is a man aged 65 to 79 in good health. Sequencing input: blood. This chain links TRBV12-3 or TRBV12-4 with TRBJ1-4, with no clear D. The CDR3 protein is CASSRHDEKLFF. For the CDR3, the DNA is TGTGCCAGCAGCCGTCATGATGAAAAACTGTTTTTT.